What follows are 14 T cell receptor beta chains derived from one specimen sequenced in a study of CD8+CD57+ T cells in acquired aplastic anemia. Both TCR beta VDJ combination and CDR3 sequence profiling were carried out. Genomic DNA was the template for this profiling. Using its own MiXCR run on the reads, TCRdb lists one record per CDR3 protein. The top ten hold around 32% of the sample, which has about 110,000 distinct CDR3 sequences, 40% to 60% seen once. The sample consisted of sorted CD4+, CD8+, or CD8+CD57+ T cells (not recorded which) from PBMCs. The source of these receptors is a human donor in good health, serving as a control.

In its sample, this clonotype was seen once. V and J are TRBV6-6 and TRBJ1-6, with 9 nucleotides matching TRBD1. V shed 4 bases, J shed 7 bases, and the junction held 5 bases outside the gene matches. There are 15 residues in the CDR3. Germline V CDR1 and CDR2: MNHNY, SVGAGI (reference sequence). CDR3 nucleotides: TGTGCCAGCAGTTTAGCGACAGGGGGAAATTCACCCCTCCACTTT. Translation: CASSLATGGNSPLHF.

This clonotype showed up just once. This rearrangement joins TRBV19 to TRBJ1-1; TRBD1 is a possible D gene (5 bases). Looked up from germline, CDR1 is LNHDA and CDR2 is SQIVND (reference sequence). CDR3 length: 11 amino acids. V shed 6 bases and J shed 11 bases, with 13 bases lying between them. This CDR3 reads CASSPGSSAFF. CDR3 sequence (DNA): TGTGCCAGTAGCCCAGGGTCCTCGGCTTTCTTT.

Worth noting for this clonotype: A much larger clone differs from this one at a single base, so this may be a read error. The missing conserved phenylalanine or tryptophan at the end of this CDR3 makes a read error likely. The chain combines TRBV4-3 with TRBJ1-6; TRBD1 matches at 7 bases. V trimming: 0 bases; J trimming: 8 bases; junction bases outside the gene matches: 10. Per the germline V gene, CDR1 is LGHNA and CDR2 is YSLEER. The CDR3 sequence is 17 residues long. The CDR3 nucleotides read TGCGCCAGCAGCCAAGATTTTTCCGACAGGGCCGATTCACCCCTCCACCTT. This gives the protein CASSQDFSDRADSPLHL.

This clonotype was detected many times. V and J are TRBV6-1 and TRBJ2-2, with D tentatively TRBD2 (5 bases). CDR1 is MNHNS, CDR2 SASEGT, per germline. V gave up 8 bases and J gave up 3 bases, with 13 bases separating them. The CDR3 spans 14 residues. CDR3 nucleotides: TGTGCCAGCCACGGACCGAGGGACACCGGGGAGCTGTTTTTT. This gives the protein CASHGPRDTGELFF.

The rearrangement uses TRBV29-1 and TRBJ2-5; 9 nucleotides agree with TRBD1. CDR3 length: 14 amino acids. Germline V gene sequence: CDR1 SQVTM, CDR2 ANQGSEA. V lost 4 bases, J lost 5 bases, and 8 bases stayed unmatched. The CDR3 DNA sequence: TGCAGCGTTGTATGGACAGGGGATTCTGAGACCCAGTACTTC. Translation: CSVVWTGDSETQYF.

The chain combines TRBV11-2 with TRBJ2-1; 11 bases line up with TRBD2. This CDR3 is 18 amino acids long. With 5 bases clipped from V and 9 bases from J, the junction kept 18 bases outside the gene matches. The germline CDR1 and CDR2 sequences are SGHAT and FQNNGV. In DNA, the CDR3 is TGTGCCAGCAGCCTTGACCGCTTAGCGGGGGGGCCTTGGAGTGAGCAGTTCTTC. Its protein product is CASSLDRLAGGPWSEQFF.

This clonotype was observed many times. CDR3 nucleotide sequence: TGTGCCAGCAGTTACTCGTCGGGACTAAGGCATGAGCAGTTCTTC. Protein: CASSYSSGLRHEQFF. The chain joins TRBV6-5 to TRBJ2-1; TRBD2 agrees at 7 bases. In germline, CDR1 is MNHEY, CDR2 SVGAGI. V lost 0 bases to trimming and J lost 8 bases; unmatched junction nucleotides: 7. This CDR3 has 15 amino acids.

This clonotype was detected ten times or more. This chain uses TRBV19 with TRBJ2-7; no definite D call. The V gene's germline CDR1 is LNHDA and CDR2 SQIVND (reference sequence). Trimming pared 10 bases from V and 6 bases from J, leaving 13 bases between. CDR3 length: 11 amino acids. The CDR3 region is CAIGLGSEQYF. The CDR3 nucleotides read TGTGCCATCGGTTTGGGCTCCGAGCAGTACTTC.

This clonotype was found many times. The chain carries TRBV6-6 and TRBJ2-1; D might be TRBD1 (6 bases). CDR3 size: 14 residues. Between the trimmed V and J ends, which lost 7 bases and 0 bases, there was a span of 10 bases. Germline assignment: CDR1 MNHNY and CDR2 SVGAGI (reference sequence). DNA of the CDR3: TGTGCCAGCAACTTAGGGGGCTCCTACAATGAGCAGTTCTTC. Translating gives CASNLGGSYNEQFF.

The chain combines TRBV20-1 with TRBJ2-5; TRBD2 aligns across 7 bases. Germline CDR1 and CDR2: DFQATT and SNEGSKA (reference sequence). The ends lost 6 bases at V and 4 bases at J; junction bases unmatched: 8. CDR3 size: 13 residues. The CDR3, as DNA: TGCAGTGCCGGGGACTATAGGGTAGAGACCCAGTACTTC. Its protein is CSAGDYRVETQYF.

This clonotype was seen ten or more times. The chain uses TRBV25-1 and TRBJ2-5; unclear D gene. V was shortened by 4 bases and J by 4 bases, with 4 bases between the two germline ends. Germline V gene lookup returns CDR1 MGHDK and CDR2 SYGVNS. The CDR3 loop spans 11 amino acids. CDR3 loop: CASSVLETQYF. DNA of the CDR3: TGTGCCAGCAGTGTTCTAGAGACCCAGTACTTC.

Ten or more counts support this clonotype. This chain links TRBV5-1 with TRBJ1-1; 7 bases align to TRBD1. This CDR3 comprises 15 residues. With 4 bases clipped from V and 5 bases from J, the junction kept 11 bases outside the gene matches. The germline V gene has CDR1 SGHRS and CDR2 YFSETQ. This CDR3 is CASSPDLTGWTEAFF. The CDR3 coding sequence is TGCGCCAGCAGCCCGGATTTGACAGGGTGGACTGAAGCTTTCTTT.

The J gene is TRBJ2-5, the V gene TRBV29-1; 7 positions agree with TRBD2. The germline CDR1 and CDR2 sequences are SQVTM and ANQGSEA. The CDR3 contains 13 residues. Unmatched junction bases numbered 6, after V lost 2 bases and J lost 6 bases. The CDR3 reads CSVEPTSSQTQYF. In nucleotides, the CDR3 is TGCAGCGTTGAACCGACTAGCAGCCAGACCCAGTACTTC.

The chain uses TRBV7-2 and TRBJ2-1, with no clear D. V shed 5 bases and J shed 7 bases, with 12 bases lying between them. The CDR3 is made up of 13 amino acids. Germline V gene lookup returns CDR1 SGHTA and CDR2 FQGNSA. CDR3 DNA sequence: TGTGCCAGCAGCCCCCGTCCTAGGAATGAGCAGTTCTTC. It translates to CASSPRPRNEQFF.